What follows describes a single TCR beta chain. The germline V gene encodes CDR1 SGHTA and CDR2 FQGTGA. CDR3 size: 15 residues. V was trimmed by 1 base and J by 10 bases, leaving 17 bases between them. This sample was taken from a study of blood T cell repertoires in COVID-19. As for the study in general: PBMCs, B-cell-depleted T cells, or T cells were the source of the cDNA or gDNA that made up the material.

Study processing details: Amplification with reference gene primers provided the estimates of nucleated cell counts. The method was immunoSEQ multiplex PCR; TCRdb's version includes in-frame clones alone and lacks a portion of them. V, J and clone size reflect that table, while D and trimming were determined from the DNA. Among about 350,000 clones listed, more than 70% were seen once. The V call is TRBV7-3, the J call TRBJ2-1; maybe TRBD2 (5 bases). Sequenced input: peripheral blood. The origin of this receptor is an older woman with COVID-19, enrolled during active disease. CDR3 amino acids: CASSLSHLKRGEQFF. CDR3 DNA sequence: TGTGCCAGCAGCTTAAGTCACCTAAAACGCGGGGAGCAGTTCTTC.